The 11 T cell receptor beta chains below all came from one sample that was sequenced in a study of blood T cell repertoires in COVID-19. Measured with immunoSEQ multiplex PCR; TCRdb has only the in-frame clones, and not every one. The table includes around 280,000 clones, roughly 90% detected once. The sample consisted of peripheral blood. The source of these receptors is a woman aged 25 to 39 with COVID-19, enrolled during active disease.

V gene TRBV7-2 combines with J gene TRBJ1-4; tentatively, D is TRBD1 (5 bases). Germline assignment: CDR1 SGHTA and CDR2 FQGNSA. V gave up 4 bases and J gave up 8 bases, with 11 bases separating them. The CDR3 is 13 residues long. The chain's CDR3 is CASSSQGGEKLFF. The CDR3 nucleotides read TGTGCCAGCAGCTCGCAGGGAGGGGAAAAACTGTTTTTT.

The CDR3 is CASSLSRGYGYTF. CDR3 bases: TGTGCCAGCAGCTTATCGCGGGGCTATGGCTACACCTTC. The rearrangement joins TRBV11-2 to TRBJ1-2; D ambiguous. The CDR3 has 13 amino acids. Germline CDR1 is SGHAT and CDR2 is FQNNGV. With 2 bases removed from V and 4 bases from J, the gap between germline ends came to 8 bases. Together with reference TRBV11-2 and TRBJ1-2, the CDR3 gives the full variable domain: EAGVAQSPRYKIIEKRQSVAFWCNPISGHATLYWYQQILGQGPKLLIQFQNNGVVDDSQLPKDRFSAERLKGVDSTLKIQPAKLEDSAVYLCASSLSRGYGYTFGSGTRLTVV.

The V call is TRBV19, the J call TRBJ2-3, with 8 bases lining up with TRBD1. Germline loops: CDR1 LNHDA, CDR2 SQIVND (reference sequence). This CDR3 region has 15 residues. V lost 4 bases to trimming and J lost 0 bases; unmatched junction nucleotides: 3. CDR3 sequence (DNA): TGTGCCAGTAGTACAGGGACAGGTAGCACAGATACGCAGTATTTT. Residues: CASSTGTGSTDTQYF.

A few counts support this clone. This chain joins TRBV5-6 and TRBJ1-6, with 7 bases that match TRBD1. Germline-derived CDR1 and CDR2 are SGHDT and YYEEEE. Trimming took 4 bases from V and 8 from J; bases not matched to a gene: 9. This CDR3 region has 15 residues. The CDR3 loop is CASSPWRQGDSPLHF. The CDR3 DNA reads TGTGCCAGCAGCCCATGGAGGCAGGGGGATTCACCCCTCCACTTT. Filled out from reference TRBV5-6 and TRBJ1-6, the complete variable domain reads DAGVTQSPTHLIKTRGQQVTLRCSPKSGHDTVSWYQQALGQGPQFIFQYYEEEERQRGNFPDRFSGHQFPNYSSELNVNALLLGDSALYLCASSPWRQGDSPLHFGNGTRLTVT.

J is TRBJ1-5 and V is TRBV4-1; D possibly corresponds to TRBD1 (5 bases). V was clipped by 4 bases and J by 7 bases, with 11 bases between them. CDR3 length: 13 amino acids. Germline CDR1 and CDR2: MGHRA and YSYEKL. The chain's CDR3 is CASSPGGQQPQHF. The CDR3 DNA follows: TGCGCCAGCAGCCCGGGAGGACAACAGCCCCAGCATTTT.

The chain combines TRBV6-4 with TRBJ1-6, with D perhaps TRBD1 (6 bases). V was cut by 5 bases and J by 6 bases, with 8 bases left in between. The CDR3 is 13 residues long. The germline CDR1 and CDR2 sequences are MRHNA and SNTAGT. The CDR3 spells CASSKDSNSPLHF. The CDR3 DNA reads as TGTGCCAGCAGTAAGGACAGTAATTCACCCCTCCACTTT.

The count of this clone is one. The chain recombines TRBV29-1 with TRBJ2-3, with D tentatively TRBD2 (5 bases). V lost 6 bases and J 0 bases, leaving 7 bases between the germline ends. The CDR3 has 12 residues. The V gene's germline CDR1 is SQVTM and CDR2 ANQGSEA. The CDR3 DNA reads TGCAGCGTGGGAGTTAGCACAGATACGCAGTATTTT. Translation gives CSVGVSTDTQYF.

The V gene is TRBV14, the J gene TRBJ1-1; 8 nucleotides align to TRBD1. CDR1 is SGHDN and CDR2 is FVKESK in the germline V gene. The CDR3 spans 15 residues. The junction had 6 bases not matched to a gene; V was cut back by 3 bases and J by 3 bases. The CDR3 is CASSHLGQGHTEAFF. The CDR3 DNA is TGTGCCAGCAGCCACCTCGGACAGGGTCACACTGAAGCTTTCTTT.

The chain combines TRBV4-1 with TRBJ2-7; TRBD1 matches 7 bases. J was trimmed by 2 bases and V by 3 bases; bases with no gene match: 10. Germline CDR1 MGHRA, CDR2 YSYEKL. The CDR3 is 16 residues long. This CDR3 reads CASSQELRTGTYEQYF. The CDR3 DNA reads TGCGCCAGCAGCCAGGAGCTCCGGACAGGCACCTACGAGCAGTACTTC.

J is TRBJ2-3 and V is TRBV28; TRBD1 matches at 9 bases. V shed 6 bases, J shed 4 bases, and the junction held 2 bases outside the gene matches. This CDR3 contains 13 residues. Germline CDR1 MDHEN, CDR2 SYDVKM. The CDR3 DNA follows: TGTGCCAGCAGACGACAGGGGGCAGATACGCAGTATTTT. Translation gives CASRRQGADTQYF.

This clone was observed once. This rearrangement joins TRBV9 to TRBJ2-7, with D possibly TRBD1 on 5 matching bases. CDR1 and CDR2 from the germline V gene are SGDLS and YYNGEE. V was clipped by 0 bases and J by 1 base, with 8 bases between them. The CDR3 sequence is 14 residues long. CDR3 nucleotides: TGTGCCAGCAGCGTAGTTGGACATTCCTACGAGCAGTACTTC. This translates into CASSVVGHSYEQYF. The whole variable domain, filled in from reference TRBV9 and TRBJ2-7, reads DSGVTQTPKHLITATGQRVTLRCSPRSGDLSVYWYQQSLDQGLQFLIQYYNGEERAKGNILERFSAQQFPDLHSELNLSSLELGDSALYFCASSVVGHSYEQYFGPGTRLTVT.